The clone carrying this T cell receptor beta chain showed up just once. The germline V gene has CDR1 ENHRY and CDR2 SYGVKD. Trimming removed 6 bases from V and 2 bases from J, with 11 bases in between. The CDR3 covers 13 residues. This entry comes from a study of blood T cell repertoires in COVID-19. Study summary: The samples span acute and convalescent COVID-19 from the United States, Italy and Spain. T cells, B-cell-depleted T cells, or PBMCs provided the cDNA or gDNA that served as material.

Authors' analysis steps: Amplified reference gene primers provided the basis for estimating nucleated cell counts. Some clones are missing from TCRdb's copy, which holds only in-frame ones; the method was immunoSEQ multiplex PCR. D and trimming come from the DNA, and the V and J calls and clone size come from that table. This table holds some 290,000 clones, around 86% found once. Sequencing was performed on peripheral blood. The chain has TRBV10-3 and TRBJ2-7; perhaps TRBD2 as D (5 bases). This clonotype was sampled from a man between 18 and 35 years old with active or convalescent COVID-19. CDR3 region: CAISVDGTYEQYF. In DNA, the CDR3 is TGTGCCATCAGCGTGGACGGGACCTACGAGCAGTACTTC.